This T cell receptor beta chain was captured by sequencing in a study of Graves' ophthalmopathy and Graves' hyperthyroidism. Study-wide points: Detection in blood was also observed for most expanded thyroid clonotypes above 0.001 frequency.

Germline CDR1 is SGHTA and CDR2 is FQGTGA. The CDR3 runs to 15 residues. V shed 11 bases and J shed 4 bases, with 23 bases lying between them. Over 18 months of follow-up, stable hyperthyroidism required that no ophthalmopathy appear. PBMCs stemmed from over 8 ml of fresh peripheral blood. This clonotype has at least ten counts. What it binds is not known. RNA transcripts yielded amplified TCR beta CDR3 regions. Following a first-round RT-PCR that used HTBI primers, a second-round multiplex PCR was carried out. MiXCR, run by TCRdb on the multiplex PCR reads, gives a single entry per CDR3 protein. Of hundreds of thousands of distinct CDR3 sequences detected, approximately 21% appear once; the ten largest clones hold approximately 3.2%.

The TCR comes from a young woman with stable Graves' hyperthyroidism. The specimen sequenced was peripheral blood. The chain combines TRBV7-3 with TRBJ1-1; the D is unclear. The CDR3 sequence is CARLDLENGSTEAFF. The CDR3 bases are TGTGCCCGCCTGGACCTTGAAAATGGGTCCACTGAAGCTTTCTTT.